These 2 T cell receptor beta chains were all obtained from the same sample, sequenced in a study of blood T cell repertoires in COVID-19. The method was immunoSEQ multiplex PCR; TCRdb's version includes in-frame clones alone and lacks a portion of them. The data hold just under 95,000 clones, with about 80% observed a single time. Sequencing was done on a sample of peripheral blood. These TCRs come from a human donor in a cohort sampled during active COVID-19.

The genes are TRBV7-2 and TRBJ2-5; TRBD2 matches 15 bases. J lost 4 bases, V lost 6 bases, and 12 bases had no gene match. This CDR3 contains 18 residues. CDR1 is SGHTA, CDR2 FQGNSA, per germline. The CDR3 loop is CASRPPGLAGGGGETQYF. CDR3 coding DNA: TGTGCCAGCAGGCCTCCGGGACTAGCGGGAGGAGGGGGAGAGACCCAGTACTTC.

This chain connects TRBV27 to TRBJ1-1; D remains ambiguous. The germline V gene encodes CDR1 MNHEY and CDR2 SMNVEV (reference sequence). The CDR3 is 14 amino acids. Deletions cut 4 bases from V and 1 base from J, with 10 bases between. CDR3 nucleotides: TGTGCCAGCAGTTCCGGACGGGAGAACACTGAAGCTTTCTTT. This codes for CASSSGRENTEAFF.